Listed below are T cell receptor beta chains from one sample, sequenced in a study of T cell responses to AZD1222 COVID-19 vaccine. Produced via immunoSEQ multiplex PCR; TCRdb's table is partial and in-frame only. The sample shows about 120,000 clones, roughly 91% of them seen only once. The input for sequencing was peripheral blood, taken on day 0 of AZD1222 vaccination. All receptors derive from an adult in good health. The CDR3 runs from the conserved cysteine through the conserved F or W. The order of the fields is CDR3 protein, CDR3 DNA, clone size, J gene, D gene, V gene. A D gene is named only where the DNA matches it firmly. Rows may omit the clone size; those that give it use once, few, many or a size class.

CDR3aa: CASSPTSGSSNEQYF; CDR3nt: TGTGCCAGCAGCCCGACTAGCGGGAGTAGTAACGAGCAGTACTTC; abundance: NA; j_gene: TRBJ2-7; d_gene: TRBD2; v_gene: TRBV4-2
CDR3aa: CASSPGVAPTYEQYF; CDR3nt: TGTGCCAGCAGCCCTGGGGTCGCCCCCACCTACGAGCAGTACTTC; abundance: once; j_gene: TRBJ2-7; d_gene: NA; v_gene: TRBV5-6
CDR3aa: CASSSSLDLLYNEQFF; CDR3nt: TGTGCCAGCAGTTCCTCCTTAGACCTACTTTACAATGAGCAGTTCTTC; abundance: once; j_gene: TRBJ2-1; d_gene: NA; v_gene: TRBV28
CDR3aa: CASSLGWGLREQYF; CDR3nt: TGTGCCAGCAGCTTAGGCTGGGGGCTTCGCGAGCAGTACTTC; abundance: NA; j_gene: TRBJ2-7; d_gene: NA; v_gene: TRBV7-6
CDR3aa: CASRGLAGRADTQYF; CDR3nt: TGTGCCAGCAGGGGGCTAGCGGGGCGGGCAGATACGCAGTATTTT; abundance: NA; j_gene: TRBJ2-3; d_gene: TRBD2; v_gene: TRBV9
CDR3aa: CASMRPSGANVLTF; CDR3nt: TGTGCCAGCATGCGCCCGTCTGGGGCCAACGTCCTGACTTTC; abundance: NA; j_gene: TRBJ2-6; d_gene: NA; v_gene: TRBV2
CDR3aa: CASSQDRGSETQYF; CDR3nt: TGCGCCAGCAGCCAAGACAGGGGGTCAGAGACCCAGTACTTC; abundance: NA; j_gene: TRBJ2-5; d_gene: TRBD1; v_gene: TRBV4-1
CDR3aa: CASRVARYTNEKLFF; CDR3nt: TGTGCCAGCAGGGTAGCCCGGTACACTAATGAAAAACTGTTTTTT; abundance: NA; j_gene: TRBJ1-4; d_gene: NA; v_gene: TRBV27
CDR3aa: CSASRDRGYTF; CDR3nt: TGCAGTGCTAGTCGGGACCGCGGCTACACCTTC; abundance: once; j_gene: TRBJ1-2; d_gene: NA; v_gene: TRBV20-1
CDR3aa: CASSMSPSSTDTQYF; CDR3nt: TGTGCCAGTAGTATGTCCCCCTCAAGCACAGATACGCAGTATTTT; abundance: NA; j_gene: TRBJ2-3; d_gene: NA; v_gene: TRBV19